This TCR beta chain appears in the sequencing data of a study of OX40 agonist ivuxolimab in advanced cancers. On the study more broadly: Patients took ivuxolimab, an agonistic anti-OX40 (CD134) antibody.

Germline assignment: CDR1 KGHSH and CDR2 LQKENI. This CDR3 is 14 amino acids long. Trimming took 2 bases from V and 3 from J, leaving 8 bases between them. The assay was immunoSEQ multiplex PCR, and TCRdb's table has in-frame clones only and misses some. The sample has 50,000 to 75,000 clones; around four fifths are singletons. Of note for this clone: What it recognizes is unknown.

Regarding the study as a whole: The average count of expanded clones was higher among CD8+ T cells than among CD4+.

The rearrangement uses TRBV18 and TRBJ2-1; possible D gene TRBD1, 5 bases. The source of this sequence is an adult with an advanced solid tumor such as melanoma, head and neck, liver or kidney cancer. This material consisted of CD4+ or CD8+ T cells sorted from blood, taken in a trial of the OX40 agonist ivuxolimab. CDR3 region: CASSPAQGYNEQFF. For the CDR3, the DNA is TGTGCCAGCTCACCAGCCCAGGGCTACAATGAGCAGTTCTTC. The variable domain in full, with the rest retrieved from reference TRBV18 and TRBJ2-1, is NAGVMQNPRHLVRRRGQEARLRCSPMKGHSHVYWYRQLPEEGLKFMVYLQKENIIDESGMPKERFSAEFPKEGPSILRIQQVVRGDSAAYFCASSPAQGYNEQFFGPGTRLTVL.